Listed below are T cell receptor beta chains from one sample, sequenced in a study of T cells in localized non-small cell lung cancer. Repertoires were generated with immunoSEQ multiplex PCR, while TCRdb's copy carries only in-frame clones and drops some. The sample contains about 33,000 clones, under 90% of which appear only once. This specimen was peripheral blood, taken before any cancer treatment. Source of these receptors: a male donor aged 60 or older with stage III lung adenocarcinoma. Both conserved end residues are trimmed from each CDR3.

10	TRBV5-6	TRBJ2-3	ASSFSTDTQY
12	TRBV10-1	TRBJ2-7	ASSDPGVNYEQY
12	TRBV5-1	TRBJ2-3	ASGRGGSTDTQY
14	TRBV6-6	TRBJ2-5	ASRAGTSGGRETQY
13	TRBV7-9	TRBJ2-7	ASSQRGLQGYEQY
13	TRBV7-9	TRBJ1-2	ASSPWTGGGYGYT
13	TRBV9	TRBJ1-2	ASSPAGGANYGYT
13	TRBV27	TRBJ2-2	ASSAGTGRSGELF
11	TRBV29-1	TRBJ1-1	SVERERNTEAF
16	TRBV28	TRBJ1-6	ASGRQGLQSSYNSPLH
13	TRBV4-2	TRBJ1-5	ASSPAEGGAQPQH
12	TRBV6-1	TRBJ1-5	ASSGDLLNQPQH
13	TRBV5-1	TRBJ2-1	ASSLEGEPYNEQF
13	TRBV19	TRBJ2-1	ASSKSNSRNNEQF
12	TRBV6-5	TRBJ1-2	ASSPRGGSSGYT
14	TRBV6-5	TRBJ1-6	ASSYGGTATNSPLH
12	TRBV7-2	TRBJ2-3	ASSPYSGTDTQY
11	TRBV12-5	TRBJ2-5	ASGLEQGATQY
14	TRBV19	TRBJ1-3	ASSLLFRGLGNTIY
13	TRBV19	TRBJ2-3	ASSGGMASTDTQY
11	TRBV6-5	TRBJ1-1	ASSYSFSPEAF
11	TRBV5-4	TRBJ1-1	ASSFGVGAEAF
13	TRBV9	TRBJ1-5	ASSVGLNGGQPQH
13	TRBV7-2	TRBJ2-2	ASSSGTTNTGELF
9	TRBV20-1	TRBJ2-7	SARVRGEQY
12	TRBV15	TRBJ2-5	ATSRGTGLETQY
9	TRBV30	TRBJ2-5	ACTGQETQY
14	TRBV7-6	TRBJ2-6	ASSLDRPSGANVLT
14	TRBV5-1	TRBJ2-1	ASSAGTGGSYNEQF
13	TRBV7-9	TRBJ1-2	ASSSQGRMDYGYT
10	TRBV5-1	TRBJ1-4	ASSDYDEKLF
10	TRBV25-1	TRBJ1-2	ASSELERGYT
13	TRBV7-8	TRBJ1-1	ASSLVGLGFSEAF